Below are 22 T cell receptor beta chains sequenced from a single sample in a study of tumour-infiltrating T cells in Burkitt lymphoma. Only in-frame clones appear in the TCRdb table, and some are missing; sequencing was by immunoSEQ multiplex PCR. This table has around 15,000 clones, 70% to 80% appearing once. The sample comprised tumor tissue. All receptors come from a human donor with diffuse large B-cell lymphoma.

The V and J genes are TRBV2 and TRBJ1-1; D uncertain. In germline, CDR1 is SNHLY, CDR2 FYNNEI. V was cut by 8 bases and J by 5 bases, with 15 bases left in between. This CDR3 comprises 13 residues. CDR3 residues: CASGKSRETEAFF. Here the CDR3 DNA reads TGTGCCAGCGGCAAAAGTAGAGAGACTGAAGCTTTCTTT.

This clone has more than one count but fewer than ten. The chain recombines TRBV14 with TRBJ2-3, with D hard to call. The germline V gene encodes CDR1 SGHDN and CDR2 FVKESK. Deletions cut 1 base from V and 6 bases from J, with 20 bases between. The CDR3 consists of 17 residues. CDR3 region: CASSQVTRALGWDTQYF. The CDR3 DNA follows: TGTGCCAGCAGCCAAGTAACCCGGGCCCTGGGGTGGGATACGCAGTATTTT.

This chain uses TRBV2 with TRBJ1-5; tentative D call: TRBD1 (5 bases). CDR3 length: 15 amino acids. From germline, CDR1 is SNHLY and CDR2 FYNNEI. V was shortened by 3 bases and J by 2 bases, with 11 bases between the two germline ends. The CDR3 sequence: CASSDQGIRNQPQHF. The CDR3 DNA follows: TGTGCCAGCAGTGACCAGGGTATTCGCAATCAGCCCCAGCATTTT.

This sequence joins TRBV27 and TRBJ2-2; 7 bases are a match to TRBD1. V lost 6 bases to trimming and J lost 7 bases; unmatched junction nucleotides: 11. This CDR3 has 15 amino acids. Germline CDR1 MNHEY, CDR2 SMNVEV (reference sequence). The CDR3 DNA sequence: TGTGCCAGCAGCGAGATCGACAGGGAATACGGGGAGCTGTTTTTT. Translated, it gives CASSEIDREYGELFF.

This clone was observed a few times. The junction and the germline gene differ at one end; a read error may be behind it. The chain is built from TRBV27 and TRBJ1-2; D possibly corresponds to TRBD1 (6 bases). The CDR3 sequence is 12 residues long. Germline V CDR1 and CDR2: MNHEY, SMNVEV (reference sequence). The CDR3 nucleotides are TGTGCAACACTAGGGGGAAACTTTGGCTACACCTTC. Amino acids: CATLGGNFGYTF.

CDR3 sequence: CASRKNRVSTDTQYF. CDR3 sequence (DNA): TGTGCCAGCAGAAAAAACAGGGTTAGCACAGATACGCAGTATTTT. V and J are TRBV27 and TRBJ2-3; tentatively, D is TRBD1 (6 bases). The CDR3 has 15 amino acids. Between the trimmed V and J ends, which lost 6 bases and 0 bases, there was a span of 13 bases. Per germline, CDR1 MNHEY and CDR2 SMNVEV (reference sequence).

The sample holds one count of this clone. Here the CDR3 reads CASSYSDSTDTQYF. CDR3 bases: TGTGCCAGCAGCTACAGCGACAGCACAGATACGCAGTATTTT. J is TRBJ2-3 and V is TRBV5-6, with unresolved D. Germline CDR1 and CDR2: SGHDT and YYEEEE. Trimming took off 3 bases at V and 0 bases at J, with 8 bases between the two ends. The CDR3 is made up of 14 amino acids.

The chain joins TRBV27 to TRBJ2-7, with D uncertain. Trimming removed 1 base from V and 6 bases from J, with 16 bases in between. Germline V CDR1 and CDR2: MNHEY, SMNVEV (reference sequence). CDR3 length: 15 amino acids. The CDR3 DNA sequence: TGTGCCAGCAGTTTATTTGGACCCGGGTCGTCCGAGCAGTACTTC. It codes for CASSLFGPGSSEQYF.

This clone appeared a single time. The rearrangement uses TRBV4-1 and TRBJ2-7; D gene ambiguous. The V gene's germline CDR1 is MGHRA and CDR2 YSYEKL. V was clipped by 3 bases and J by 3 bases, with 12 bases between them. There are 14 residues in the CDR3. The CDR3 reads CASSQTPRDYEQYF. In DNA form, the CDR3 reads TGCGCCAGCAGCCAGACCCCTAGGGACTACGAGCAGTACTTC.

The chain couples TRBV13 to TRBJ2-1, with TRBD2 as a possible D gene (7 bases). V was cut by 5 bases and J by 5 bases, with 16 bases left in between. The V gene's germline CDR1 is PRHDT and CDR2 FYEKMQ (reference sequence). CDR3 length: 15 amino acids. The CDR3, as DNA: TGTGCCAGCAGCCCCCGGGGGGCAGGGCACAATGAGCAGTTCTTC. It codes for CASSPRGAGHNEQFF.

As to this clone: Other DNA sequences within the sample encode an identical CDR3. J is TRBJ1-1 and V is TRBV9; D may be TRBD1 (5 bases). Germline CDR1 and CDR2: SGDLS and YYNGEE. The CDR3 spans 14 residues. V was clipped by 7 bases and J by 3 bases, with 16 bases between them. The CDR3 nucleotides are TGTGCCAGCTCCCTCGGGGCGTTGGACACTGAAGCTTTCTTT. Encoded protein: CASSLGALDTEAFF.

This chain's CDR3 is CSVEALGVQYGYTF. The CDR3 DNA sequence: TGCAGCGTTGAAGCACTGGGGGTCCAATATGGCTACACCTTC. The rearrangement uses TRBV29-1 and TRBJ1-2; weak D call: TRBD1 (5 bases). The V gene lost 1 base and the J gene lost 5 bases, with 14 bases spanning the gap. Germline V lookup: CDR1 SQVTM, CDR2 ANQGSEA. The CDR3 extends over 14 amino acids.

This rearrangement joins TRBV5-4 to TRBJ2-1, with D perhaps matching TRBD1 (6 bases). V gave up 0 bases and J gave up 1 base, with 8 bases separating them. CDR1 and CDR2 from the germline V gene are SGHNT and YYREEE (reference sequence). This CDR3 spans 15 amino acids. The CDR3 reads CASSLVQGSYNEQFF. The CDR3, as DNA: TGTGCCAGCAGCTTGGTCCAGGGGTCCTACAATGAGCAGTTCTTC.

This clone was observed a few times. The V call is TRBV19, the J call TRBJ2-5; perhaps TRBD2 as D (5 bases). Trimming removed 5 bases at V and 4 bases at J, with 11 bases between. Per the germline V gene, CDR1 is LNHDA and CDR2 is SQIVND (reference sequence). The CDR3 is made up of 13 amino acids. For the CDR3, the DNA is TGTGCCAGTAGTGGACTGGAGCGAGAGACCCAGTACTTC. It encodes CASSGLERETQYF.

The V gene is TRBV7-2, the J gene TRBJ2-4; TRBD2 matches at 12 bases. Losses at the gene ends were 4 bases for V and 0 bases for J; bases not matched to a gene: 10. There are 19 residues in the CDR3. Germline lookup yields CDR1 SGHTA and CDR2 FQGNSA. In DNA form, the CDR3 reads TGTGCCAGCAGCTCCCGACTAGCGGGAGATATACTAGCCAAAAACATTCAGTACTTC. Its protein product is CASSSRLAGDILAKNIQYF.

The chain recombines TRBV23-1 with TRBJ1-6; the D gene is possibly TRBD1 (5 bases). TRBV23-1 is identified as an open reading frame with a role that is uncertain. This CDR3 contains 17 residues. V dropped 2 bases and J dropped 7 bases, with 18 bases sitting between them. The CDR3 region is CASSQRCPGQRNSPLHF. As DNA, the CDR3 is TGCGCCAGCAGTCAAAGGTGCCCGGGGCAGAGGAATTCACCCCTCCACTTT.

This chain uses TRBV9 with TRBJ1-1, with TRBD1 as a possible D gene (5 bases). The CDR3 loop spans 15 amino acids. The germline CDR1 and CDR2 sequences are SGDLS and YYNGEE. The ends were cut back, 0 bases at V and 7 bases at J, with 16 bases in the middle. CDR3 region: CASSVGPGEGIEAFF. As DNA, the CDR3 is TGTGCCAGCAGCGTAGGGCCCGGGGAGGGGATTGAAGCTTTCTTT.

The chain joins TRBV29-1 to TRBJ2-1; D not certain. Germline lookup yields CDR1 SQVTM and CDR2 ANQGSEA. The V and J ends lost 1 base and 5 bases respectively, with 9 bases between them. The CDR3 is 13 residues long. CDR3 loop: CSVEGPGDNEQFF. The DNA of the CDR3 is TGCAGCGTTGAAGGTCCCGGCGACAATGAGCAGTTCTTC.

V usage is TRBV7-3 and J usage is TRBJ2-1; no reliable D call. Germline V lookup: CDR1 SGHTA, CDR2 FQGTGA. Trimming shortened V by 3 bases and J by 5 bases, and 8 bases separated the two germline ends. There are 13 residues in the CDR3. CDR3 nucleotide sequence: TGTGCCAGCAGCTTCGGGCCTAACAATGAGCAGTTCTTC. Translation gives CASSFGPNNEQFF.

CDR3 sequence: CASSRKDRGIADTQYF. DNA for the CDR3: TGTGCCAGCAGTCGAAAGGACAGGGGAATTGCAGATACGCAGTATTTT. The chain has TRBV27 and TRBJ2-3; 9 bases are a match to TRBD1. CDR1 is MNHEY, CDR2 SMNVEV, per germline (reference sequence). The CDR3 has 16 residues. The ends lost 5 bases at V and 4 bases at J; junction bases unmatched: 10.

The chain joins TRBV15 to TRBJ2-2; possible D gene TRBD1, 6 bases. The CDR3 is 15 residues long. V dropped 5 bases and J dropped 3 bases, with 13 bases sitting between them. CDR1 LNHNV and CDR2 YYDKDF come from the germline V gene (reference sequence). Here the CDR3 DNA reads TGTGCCACCAGCGGACGGGACACCGACACCGGGGAGCTGTTTTTT. Translation gives CATSGRDTDTGELFF.

This clone was observed once. This rearrangement joins TRBV6-5 to TRBJ1-1, with no clear D. V gave up 10 bases and J gave up 1 base, with 10 bases separating them. CDR1 is MNHEY, CDR2 SVGAGI, per germline. The CDR3 is 12 amino acids. For the CDR3, the DNA is TGTGCCACCTGGGAAGGGAACACTGAAGCTTTCTTT. It encodes CATWEGNTEAFF.